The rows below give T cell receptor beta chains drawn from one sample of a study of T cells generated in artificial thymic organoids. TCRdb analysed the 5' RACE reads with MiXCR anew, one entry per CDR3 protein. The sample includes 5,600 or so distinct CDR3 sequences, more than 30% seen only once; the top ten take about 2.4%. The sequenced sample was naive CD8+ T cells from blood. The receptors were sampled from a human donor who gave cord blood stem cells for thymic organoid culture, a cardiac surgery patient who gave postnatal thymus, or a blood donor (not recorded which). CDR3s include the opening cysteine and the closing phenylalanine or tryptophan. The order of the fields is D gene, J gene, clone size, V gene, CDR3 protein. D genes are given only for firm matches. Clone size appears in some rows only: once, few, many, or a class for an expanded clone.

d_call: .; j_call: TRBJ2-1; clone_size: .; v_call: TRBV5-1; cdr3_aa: CASSLTGSSSYNEQFF
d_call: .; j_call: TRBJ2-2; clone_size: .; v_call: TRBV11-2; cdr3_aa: CASSRRNLGGELFF
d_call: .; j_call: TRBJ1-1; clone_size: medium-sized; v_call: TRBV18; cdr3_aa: CASSTDTTEAFF
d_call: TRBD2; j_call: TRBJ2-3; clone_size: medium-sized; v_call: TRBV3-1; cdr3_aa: CASSQVLAGGPTQYF
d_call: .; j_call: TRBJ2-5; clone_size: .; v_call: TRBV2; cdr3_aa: CASRDGASETQHF
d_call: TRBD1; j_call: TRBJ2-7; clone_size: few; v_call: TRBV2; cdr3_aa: CASSGTGLEYF
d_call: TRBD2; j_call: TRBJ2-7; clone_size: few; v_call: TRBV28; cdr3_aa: CASSTGLEIYEQYF
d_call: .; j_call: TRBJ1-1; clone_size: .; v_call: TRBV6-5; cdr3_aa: CASSYSGGAGTEAFF
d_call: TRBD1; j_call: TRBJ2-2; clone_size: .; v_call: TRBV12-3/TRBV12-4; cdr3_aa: CASSFGTGSTGELFF
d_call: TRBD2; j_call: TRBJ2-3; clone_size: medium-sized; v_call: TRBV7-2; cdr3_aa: CASSTEGRAGGPILADTQYF
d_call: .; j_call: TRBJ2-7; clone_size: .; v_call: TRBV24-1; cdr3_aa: CATSDQDFYEQYF
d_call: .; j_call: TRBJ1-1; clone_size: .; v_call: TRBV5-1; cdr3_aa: CASSVSFITEAFF
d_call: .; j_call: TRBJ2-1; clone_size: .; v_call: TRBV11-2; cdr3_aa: CASSPGSHNEQFF
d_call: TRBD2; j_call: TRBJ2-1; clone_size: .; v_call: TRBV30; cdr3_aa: CAWSVNPGLAGESNEQFF
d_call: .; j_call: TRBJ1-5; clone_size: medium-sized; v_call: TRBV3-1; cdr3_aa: CASSQENQPQHF
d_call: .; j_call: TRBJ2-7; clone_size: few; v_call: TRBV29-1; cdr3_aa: CSVWTRYEQYF
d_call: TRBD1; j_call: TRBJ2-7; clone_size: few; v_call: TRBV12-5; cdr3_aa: CASGPGQGTLYEQYF
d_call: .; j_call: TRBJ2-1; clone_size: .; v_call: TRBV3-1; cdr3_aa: CASSRGPNEQFF
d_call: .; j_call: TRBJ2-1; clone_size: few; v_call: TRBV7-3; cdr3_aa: CASSPTPSYNEQFF
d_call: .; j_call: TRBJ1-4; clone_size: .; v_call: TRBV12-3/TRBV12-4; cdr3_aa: CASTLPGGEKLFF
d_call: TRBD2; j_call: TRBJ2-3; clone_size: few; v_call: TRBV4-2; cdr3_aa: CASSQDLAGLAGSTDTQYF
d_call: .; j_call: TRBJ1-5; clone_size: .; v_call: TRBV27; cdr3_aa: CASSFGMNQPQHF